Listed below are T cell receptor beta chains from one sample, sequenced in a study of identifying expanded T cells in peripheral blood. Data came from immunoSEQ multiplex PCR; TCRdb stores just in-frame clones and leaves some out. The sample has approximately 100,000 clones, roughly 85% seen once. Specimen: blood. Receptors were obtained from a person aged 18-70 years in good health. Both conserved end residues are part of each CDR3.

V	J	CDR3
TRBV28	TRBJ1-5	CASSLGIGFSNQPQHF
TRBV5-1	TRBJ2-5	CASSKTGQQETQYF
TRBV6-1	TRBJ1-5	CASSPVTGGGQPQHF
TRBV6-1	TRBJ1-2	CASSERFRDGYTF
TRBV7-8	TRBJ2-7	CASRMGGRSYEQYF
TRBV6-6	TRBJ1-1	CASSPQGALSEAFF
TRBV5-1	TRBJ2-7	CASSFNRGRYEQYF
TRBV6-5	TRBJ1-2	CASRPGQEVYGYTF
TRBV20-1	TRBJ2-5	CSAPVGETQYF
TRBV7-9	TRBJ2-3	CASSREGSDTQYF
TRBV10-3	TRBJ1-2	CAISESVLPNGYTF
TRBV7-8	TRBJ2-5	CASSLQTRTQYF
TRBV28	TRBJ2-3	CASSLASDRGPLDTQYF
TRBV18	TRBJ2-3	CASSPPSGASTQYF
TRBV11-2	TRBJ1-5	CASSPSGIYQPQHF
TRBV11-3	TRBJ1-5	CARQRNRDHSNQPQHF
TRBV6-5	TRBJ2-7	CASSYKESDEQYF
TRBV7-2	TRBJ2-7	CASSLDRESDEQYF
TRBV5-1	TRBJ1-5	CASSSGGPNQPQHF
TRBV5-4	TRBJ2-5	CASSLQETQYF
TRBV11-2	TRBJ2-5	CASSLGGNPGETQYF
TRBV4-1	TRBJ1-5	CASSPEERQPQHF
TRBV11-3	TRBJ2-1	CASSRQSSYNEQFF
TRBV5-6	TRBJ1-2	CASSWGTALAGYTF
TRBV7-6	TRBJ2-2	CASSFGLRRSDTGELFF
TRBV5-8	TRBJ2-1	CASSPTASEGHEQFF
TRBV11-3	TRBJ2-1	CASSSTGYYNEQFF
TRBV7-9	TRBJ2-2	CASSWDSNGELFF
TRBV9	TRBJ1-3	CASSPPPGNTIYF
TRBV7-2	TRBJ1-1	CASSLDGRQGSVDTEAFF
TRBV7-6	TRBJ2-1	CASSFPEGQWGGPTVYNEQFF
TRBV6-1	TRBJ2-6	CASSDWPNSGANVLTF
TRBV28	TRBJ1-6	CASSPIGTGSIQDSPLHF
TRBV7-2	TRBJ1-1	CASSYRAGDRFAFF
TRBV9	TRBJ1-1	CASSLRAGGLEAFF
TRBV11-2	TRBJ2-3	CAVFGSVAGVPTDTQYF
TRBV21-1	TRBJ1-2	CASSKVGGDGNYGYTF
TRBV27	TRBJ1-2	CATRAPQSRYGYTF
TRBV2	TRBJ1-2	CASSADGYTF
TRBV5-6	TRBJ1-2	CASSLGRGYGYGYTF
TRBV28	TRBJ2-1	CASSPPSGPGNEQFF
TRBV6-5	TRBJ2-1	CASRQTGTQQFF
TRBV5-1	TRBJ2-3	CASSVLAGGPGITDTQYF
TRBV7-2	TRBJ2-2	CASSPRLNTGELFF
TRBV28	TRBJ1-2	CASSSSHRDVYGYTF
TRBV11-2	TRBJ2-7	CASSLGTRQGAYEQYF
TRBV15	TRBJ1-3	CATSRDRGTGGTIYF
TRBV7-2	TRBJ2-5	CASSLNQETQYF
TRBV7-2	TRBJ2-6	CASSLALTSGGANVLTF
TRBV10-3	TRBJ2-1	CAISEPGGRTSSYNEQFF
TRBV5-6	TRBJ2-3	CASSVTGSTDTQYF
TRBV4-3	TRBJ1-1	CASSQGPHEATEAFF
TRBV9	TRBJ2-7	CASSVGTSGATVYEQYF
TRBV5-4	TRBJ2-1	CASSLGTGDNEQFF
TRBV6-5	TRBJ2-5	CASSYSGGRETQYF
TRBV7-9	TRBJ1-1	CASSLTDEAFF
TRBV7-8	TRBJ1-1	CASSLDARTEAFF
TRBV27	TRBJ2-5	CASSLSPQGAGETQYF
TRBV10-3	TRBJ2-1	CAISFQGMYNEQFF